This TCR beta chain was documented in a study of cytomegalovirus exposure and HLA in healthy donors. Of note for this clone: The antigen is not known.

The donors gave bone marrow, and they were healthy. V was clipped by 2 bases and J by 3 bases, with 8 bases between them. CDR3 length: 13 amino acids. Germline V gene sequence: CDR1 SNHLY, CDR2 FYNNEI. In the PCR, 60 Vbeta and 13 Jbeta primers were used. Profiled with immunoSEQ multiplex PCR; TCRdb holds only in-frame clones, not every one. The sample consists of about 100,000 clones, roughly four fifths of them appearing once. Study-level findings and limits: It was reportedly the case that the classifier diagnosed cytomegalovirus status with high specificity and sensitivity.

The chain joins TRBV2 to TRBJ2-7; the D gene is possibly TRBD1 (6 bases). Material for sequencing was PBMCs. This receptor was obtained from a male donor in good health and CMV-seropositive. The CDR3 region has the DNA TGTGCCAGCAGTGAACAGGGGAGCTACGAGCAGTACTTC. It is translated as CASSEQGSYEQYF.